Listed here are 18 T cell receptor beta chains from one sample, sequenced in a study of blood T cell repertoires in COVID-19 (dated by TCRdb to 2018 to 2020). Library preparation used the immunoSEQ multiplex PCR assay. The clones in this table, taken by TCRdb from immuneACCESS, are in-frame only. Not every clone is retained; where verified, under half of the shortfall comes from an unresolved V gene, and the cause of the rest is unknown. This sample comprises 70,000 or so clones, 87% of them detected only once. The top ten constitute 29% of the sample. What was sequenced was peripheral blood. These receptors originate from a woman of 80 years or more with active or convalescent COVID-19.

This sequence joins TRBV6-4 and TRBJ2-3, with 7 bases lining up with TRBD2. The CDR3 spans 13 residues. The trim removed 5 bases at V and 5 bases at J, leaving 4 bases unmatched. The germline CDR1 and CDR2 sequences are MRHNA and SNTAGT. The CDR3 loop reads CASSPTSEDTQYF. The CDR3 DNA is TGTGCCAGCAGTCCCACTAGCGAAGATACGCAGTATTTT.

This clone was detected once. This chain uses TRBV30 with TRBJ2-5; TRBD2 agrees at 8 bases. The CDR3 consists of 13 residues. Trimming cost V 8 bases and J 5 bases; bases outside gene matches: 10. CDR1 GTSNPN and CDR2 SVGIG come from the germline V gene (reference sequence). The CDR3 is CAGGIRGGETQYF. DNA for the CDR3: TGTGCCGGCGGTATACGGGGGGGGGAGACCCAGTACTTC.

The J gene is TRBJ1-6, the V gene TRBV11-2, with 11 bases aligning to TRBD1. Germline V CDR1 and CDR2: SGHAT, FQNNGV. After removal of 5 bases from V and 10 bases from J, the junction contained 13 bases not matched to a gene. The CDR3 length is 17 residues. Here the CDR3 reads CASSGRTGGSRGSPLHF. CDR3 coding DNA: TGTGCCAGCAGCGGCCGGACAGGGGGCAGTCGGGGCTCACCCCTCCACTTT.

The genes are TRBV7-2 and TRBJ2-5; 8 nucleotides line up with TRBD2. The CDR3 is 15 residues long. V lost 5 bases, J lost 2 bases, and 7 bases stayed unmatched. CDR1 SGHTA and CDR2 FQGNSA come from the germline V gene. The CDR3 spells CASSILPGGQETQYF. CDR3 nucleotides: TGTGCCAGCAGCATACTCCCGGGAGGGCAAGAGACCCAGTACTTC.

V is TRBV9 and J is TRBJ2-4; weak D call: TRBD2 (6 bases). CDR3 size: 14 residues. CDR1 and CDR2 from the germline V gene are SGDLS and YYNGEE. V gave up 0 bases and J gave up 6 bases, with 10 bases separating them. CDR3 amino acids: CASSVDPAGNIQYF. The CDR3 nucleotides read TGTGCCAGCAGCGTAGATCCAGCGGGAAACATTCAGTACTTC.

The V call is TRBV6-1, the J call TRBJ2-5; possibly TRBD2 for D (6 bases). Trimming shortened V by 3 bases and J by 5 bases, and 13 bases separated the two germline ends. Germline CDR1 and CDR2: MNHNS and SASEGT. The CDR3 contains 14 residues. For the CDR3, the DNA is TGTGCCAGCAGTGAGGCCCTAGCGACTGAGACCCAGTACTTC. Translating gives CASSEALATETQYF.

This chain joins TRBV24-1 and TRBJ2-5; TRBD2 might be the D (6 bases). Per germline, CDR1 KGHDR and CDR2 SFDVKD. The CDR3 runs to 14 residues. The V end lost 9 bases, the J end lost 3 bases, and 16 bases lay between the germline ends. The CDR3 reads CATGTLGHKETQYF. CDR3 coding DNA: TGTGCCACCGGGACTTTGGGGCATAAAGAGACCCAGTACTTC.

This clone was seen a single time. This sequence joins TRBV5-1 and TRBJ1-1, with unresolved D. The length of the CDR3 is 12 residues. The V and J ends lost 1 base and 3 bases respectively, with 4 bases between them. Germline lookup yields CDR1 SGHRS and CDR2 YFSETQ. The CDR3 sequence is CASSLTDTEAFF. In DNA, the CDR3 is TGCGCCAGCAGCTTGACGGACACTGAAGCTTTCTTT.

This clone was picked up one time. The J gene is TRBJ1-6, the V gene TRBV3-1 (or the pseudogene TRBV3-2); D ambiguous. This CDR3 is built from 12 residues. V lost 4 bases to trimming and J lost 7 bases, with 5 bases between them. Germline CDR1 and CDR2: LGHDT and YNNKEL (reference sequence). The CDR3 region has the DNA TGTGCCAGCAGCCGAGGGAATTCACCCCTCCACTTT. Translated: CASSRGNSPLHF.

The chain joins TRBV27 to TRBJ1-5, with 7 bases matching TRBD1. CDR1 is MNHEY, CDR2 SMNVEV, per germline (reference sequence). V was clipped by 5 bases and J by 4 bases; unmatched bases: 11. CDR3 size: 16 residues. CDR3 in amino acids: CASSPQGGHWNQPQHF. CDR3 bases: TGTGCCAGCAGTCCGCAAGGGGGCCATTGGAATCAGCCCCAGCATTTT.

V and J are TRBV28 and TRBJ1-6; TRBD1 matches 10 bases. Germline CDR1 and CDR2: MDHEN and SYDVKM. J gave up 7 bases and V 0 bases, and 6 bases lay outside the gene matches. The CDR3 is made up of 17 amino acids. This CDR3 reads CASSLWFGTGANSPLHF. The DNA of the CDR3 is TGTGCCAGCAGTTTATGGTTTGGGACAGGGGCCAATTCACCCCTCCACTTT.

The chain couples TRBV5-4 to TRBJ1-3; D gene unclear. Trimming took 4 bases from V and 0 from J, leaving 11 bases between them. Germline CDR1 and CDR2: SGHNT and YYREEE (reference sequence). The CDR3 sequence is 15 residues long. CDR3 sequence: CASSPDTVSGNTIYF. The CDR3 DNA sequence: TGTGCCAGCAGCCCAGACACGGTCTCTGGAAACACCATATATTTT.

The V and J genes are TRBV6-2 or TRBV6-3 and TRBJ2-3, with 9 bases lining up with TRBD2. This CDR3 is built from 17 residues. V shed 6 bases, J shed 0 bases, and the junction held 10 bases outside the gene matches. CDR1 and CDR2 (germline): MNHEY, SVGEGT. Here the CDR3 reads CASSKNSGGPSTDTQYF. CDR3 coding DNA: TGTGCCAGCAGCAAAAACAGCGGGGGGCCCAGCACAGATACGCAGTATTTT.

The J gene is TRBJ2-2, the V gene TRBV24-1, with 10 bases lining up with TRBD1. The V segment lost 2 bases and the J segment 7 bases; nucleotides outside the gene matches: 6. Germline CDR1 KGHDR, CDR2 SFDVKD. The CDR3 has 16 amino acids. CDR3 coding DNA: TGTGCCACCAGTGATTGGGGGACAGGGGTGATCGGGGAGCTGTTTTTT. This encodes CATSDWGTGVIGELFF.

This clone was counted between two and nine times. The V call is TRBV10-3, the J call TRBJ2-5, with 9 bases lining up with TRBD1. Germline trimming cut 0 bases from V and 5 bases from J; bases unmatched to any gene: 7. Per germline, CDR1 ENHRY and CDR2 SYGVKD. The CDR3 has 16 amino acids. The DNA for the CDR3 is TGTGCCATCAGTGAGTCGGGACAGGGCCCCCAGGAGACCCAGTACTTC. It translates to CAISESGQGPQETQYF.

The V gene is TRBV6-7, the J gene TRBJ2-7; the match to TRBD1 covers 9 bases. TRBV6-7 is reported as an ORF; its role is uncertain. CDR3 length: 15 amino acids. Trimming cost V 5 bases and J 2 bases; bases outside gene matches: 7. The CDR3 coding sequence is TGTGCCAGCAGTACGGGACAGGGAGGGCCCTACGAGCAGTACTTC. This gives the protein CASSTGQGGPYEQYF.

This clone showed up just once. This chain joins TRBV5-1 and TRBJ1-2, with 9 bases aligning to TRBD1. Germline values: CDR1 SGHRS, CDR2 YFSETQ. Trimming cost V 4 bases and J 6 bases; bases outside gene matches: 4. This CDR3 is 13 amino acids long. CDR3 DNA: TGCGCCAGCAGCCCGGACAGGGGTAATGGCTACACCTTC. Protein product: CASSPDRGNGYTF. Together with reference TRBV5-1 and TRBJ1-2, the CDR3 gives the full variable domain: KAGVTQTPRYLIKTRGQQVTLSCSPISGHRSVSWYQQTPGQGLQFLFEYFSETQRNKGNFPGRFSGRQFSNSRSEMNVSTLELGDSALYLCASSPDRGNGYTFGSGTRLTVV.

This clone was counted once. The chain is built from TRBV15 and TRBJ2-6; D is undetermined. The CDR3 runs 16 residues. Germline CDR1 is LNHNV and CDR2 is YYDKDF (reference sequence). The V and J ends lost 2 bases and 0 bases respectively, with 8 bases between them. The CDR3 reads CATSRSPGSGANVLTF. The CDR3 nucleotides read TGTGCCACCAGCAGATCCCCCGGCTCTGGGGCCAACGTCCTGACTTTC.